This is a list of T cell receptor beta chains from one sample in a study of cytomegalovirus exposure and HLA in healthy donors. Only in-frame clones appear in the TCRdb table, and some are missing; sequencing was by immunoSEQ multiplex PCR. The sample holds about 120,000 clones; roughly 76% are singletons and the top ten take 2% to 2.5%. Input material: PBMCs. Receptors were obtained from a man aged 25-40 years in good health and CMV-seronegative. Both conserved end residues are part of each CDR3. D genes are given only for firm matches. Some rows have no size entry. The others give once, few or many, or a class for an expanded clone.

clone size: .
D gene: TRBD1
V gene: TRBV11-2
J gene: TRBJ2-4
CDR3 protein: CASSRGAGTGQNSQYF
CDR3 DNA: TGTGCCAGCAGCCGAGGAGCCGGGACAGGGCAAAACAGTCAGTACTTC

clone size: .
D gene: .
V gene: TRBV6-1
J gene: TRBJ2-5
CDR3 protein: CASSVPGETQYF
CDR3 DNA: TGTGCCAGCAGTGTTCCGGGGGAGACCCAGTACTTC

clone size: .
D gene: TRBD2
V gene: TRBV7-2
J gene: TRBJ2-3
CDR3 protein: CASSLRSGGSTDTQYF
CDR3 DNA: TGTGCCAGCAGCTTACGGAGCGGGGGGAGCACAGATACGCAGTATTTT

clone size: .
D gene: TRBD1
V gene: TRBV28
J gene: TRBJ2-7
CDR3 protein: CASSAGTDYEQYF
CDR3 DNA: TGTGCCAGCAGCGCCGGGACAGACTACGAGCAGTACTTC

clone size: .
D gene: .
V gene: TRBV5-1
J gene: TRBJ1-1
CDR3 protein: CASSWGGKDTEAFF
CDR3 DNA: TGCGCCAGCTCCTGGGGAGGTAAGGACACTGAAGCTTTCTTT

clone size: .
D gene: TRBD1
V gene: TRBV7-9
J gene: TRBJ1-5
CDR3 protein: CASSGTGTNQPQHF
CDR3 DNA: TGTGCCAGCAGCGGGACAGGGACTAATCAGCCCCAGCATTTT

clone size: .
D gene: .
V gene: TRBV18
J gene: TRBJ1-2
CDR3 protein: CASSPLPGTNYGYTF
CDR3 DNA: TGTGCCAGCTCACCACTGCCAGGGACTAACTATGGCTACACCTTC

clone size: .
D gene: .
V gene: TRBV2
J gene: TRBJ2-2
CDR3 protein: CASRFRPQGTGELFF
CDR3 DNA: TGTGCCAGCAGGTTTCGACCTCAGGGGACCGGGGAGCTGTTTTTT

clone size: .
D gene: .
V gene: TRBV4-1
J gene: TRBJ1-1
CDR3 protein: CASSQDWGGLNTEAFF
CDR3 DNA: TGCGCCAGCAGCCAAGATTGGGGGGGCTTGAACACTGAAGCTTTCTTT

clone size: few
D gene: TRBD2
V gene: TRBV6-4
J gene: TRBJ2-1
CDR3 protein: CASSDSRGGNEQFF
CDR3 DNA: TGTGCCAGCAGTGACTCGCGGGGGGGCAATGAGCAGTTCTTC

clone size: .
D gene: .
V gene: TRBV5-6
J gene: TRBJ1-6
CDR3 protein: CASSSLDRNNSPLHF
CDR3 DNA: TGTGCCAGCAGCTCCCTCGACAGGAATAATTCACCCCTCCACTTT

clone size: .
D gene: .
V gene: TRBV9
J gene: TRBJ2-5
CDR3 protein: CASSLRGQETQYF
CDR3 DNA: TGTGCCAGCAGCCTCCGGGGCCAAGAGACCCAGTACTTC

clone size: .
D gene: TRBD2
V gene: TRBV27
J gene: TRBJ2-3
CDR3 protein: CASSPGLAGGRTDTQYF
CDR3 DNA: TGTGCCAGCAGTCCGGGACTAGCGGGGGGAAGAACAGATACGCAGTATTTT

clone size: .
D gene: TRBD1
V gene: TRBV5-1
J gene: TRBJ1-2
CDR3 protein: CASSIGTGVPNYGYTF
CDR3 DNA: TGCGCCAGCAGCATCGGGACAGGGGTCCCTAACTATGGCTACACCTTC

clone size: .
D gene: TRBD1
V gene: TRBV7-8
J gene: TRBJ1-2
CDR3 protein: CASSFPGQEAYGYTF
CDR3 DNA: TGTGCCAGCAGTTTTCCGGGACAGGAGGCCTATGGCTACACCTTC

clone size: .
D gene: TRBD1
V gene: TRBV19
J gene: TRBJ1-6
CDR3 protein: CASNIRDRGSPLHF
CDR3 DNA: TGTGCCAGTAATATCCGGGACAGGGGTTCACCCCTCCACTTT

clone size: .
D gene: TRBD1
V gene: TRBV15
J gene: TRBJ1-5
CDR3 protein: CATSRTGGNQPQHF
CDR3 DNA: TGTGCCACCAGCAGGACAGGGGGGAATCAGCCCCAGCATTTT

clone size: few
D gene: .
V gene: TRBV10-2
J gene: TRBJ1-6
CDR3 protein: CASSDAGSGNSPLHF
CDR3 DNA: TGCGCCAGCAGTGACGCTGGATCGGGAAATTCACCCCTCCACTTT

clone size: .
D gene: .
V gene: TRBV18
J gene: TRBJ1-2
CDR3 protein: CASSPGRATSNYGYTF
CDR3 DNA: TGTGCCAGCTCACCCGGCAGGGCGACTTCTAACTATGGCTACACCTTC

clone size: .
D gene: .
V gene: TRBV29-1
J gene: TRBJ1-2
CDR3 protein: CSVDDFYGYTF
CDR3 DNA: TGCAGCGTTGACGACTTTTATGGCTACACCTTC

clone size: .
D gene: .
V gene: TRBV6-5
J gene: TRBJ2-3
CDR3 protein: CASSYSTGSGTDTQYF
CDR3 DNA: TGTGCCAGCAGTTACTCGACCGGGTCGGGCACAGATACGCAGTATTTT

clone size: .
D gene: .
V gene: TRBV6-5
J gene: TRBJ1-3
CDR3 protein: CASSYTGFGNTIYF
CDR3 DNA: TGTGCCAGCAGTTACACAGGGTTTGGAAACACCATATATTTT

clone size: .
D gene: TRBD1
V gene: TRBV5-4
J gene: TRBJ1-1
CDR3 protein: CASSFPGQYPNTEAFF
CDR3 DNA: TGTGCCAGCAGCTTTCCGGGACAGTACCCGAACACTGAAGCTTTCTTT

clone size: .
D gene: TRBD1
V gene: TRBV28
J gene: TRBJ1-1
CDR3 protein: CASGRQGEAFF
CDR3 DNA: TGTGCCAGCGGCCGACAGGGAGAAGCTTTCTTT

clone size: .
D gene: .
V gene: TRBV6-6
J gene: TRBJ2-6
CDR3 protein: CASSYTTGPGANGLTF
CDR3 DNA: TGTGCCAGCAGTTACACCACAGGGCCTGGGGCCAACGGCCTGACTTTC

clone size: .
D gene: .
V gene: TRBV11-2
J gene: TRBJ2-3
CDR3 protein: CASSGGRIPTDTQYF
CDR3 DNA: TGTGCCAGCAGCGGCGGAAGGATCCCCACAGATACGCAGTATTTT

clone size: .
D gene: .
V gene: TRBV2
J gene: TRBJ1-4
CDR3 protein: CASKTVRNEKLFF
CDR3 DNA: TGTGCCAGCAAGACTGTACGTAATGAAAAACTGTTTTTT

clone size: .
D gene: .
V gene: TRBV10-3
J gene: TRBJ2-3
CDR3 protein: CASGSRTDTQYF
CDR3 DNA: TGTGCCTCGGGGTCTAGGACAGATACGCAGTATTTT

clone size: .
D gene: .
V gene: TRBV28
J gene: TRBJ1-1
CDR3 protein: CASSSPGQGGDTEAFF
CDR3 DNA: TGTGCCAGCAGTTCCCCAGGGCAGGGAGGTGACACTGAAGCTTTCTTT

clone size: .
D gene: .
V gene: TRBV11-2
J gene: TRBJ2-5
CDR3 protein: CASSLTGVETQYF
CDR3 DNA: TGTGCCAGCAGCTTAACGGGGGTCGAGACCCAGTACTTC

clone size: .
D gene: .
V gene: TRBV13
J gene: TRBJ1-5
CDR3 protein: CASSITGNDQPQHF
CDR3 DNA: TGTGCCAGCAGCATAACAGGGAACGATCAGCCCCAGCATTTT

clone size: .
D gene: TRBD2
V gene: TRBV5-1
J gene: TRBJ2-1
CDR3 protein: CASSSSGGAYNEQFF
CDR3 DNA: TGCGCCAGCAGCTCCAGCGGGGGGGCCTACAATGAGCAGTTCTTC

clone size: .
D gene: TRBD1
V gene: TRBV5-4
J gene: TRBJ1-4
CDR3 protein: CASSPGQINEKLFF
CDR3 DNA: TGTGCCAGCAGCCCGGGACAGATTAATGAAAAACTGTTTTTT

clone size: once
D gene: TRBD1
V gene: TRBV7-9
J gene: TRBJ2-2
CDR3 protein: CASSSPDRASGGELFF
CDR3 DNA: TGTGCCAGCAGCTCTCCCGACAGGGCGTCCGGCGGGGAGCTGTTTTTT

clone size: few
D gene: .
V gene: TRBV2
J gene: TRBJ1-6
CDR3 protein: CASSEVAAEKDSPLHF
CDR3 DNA: TGTGCCAGCAGTGAGGTAGCGGCAGAAAAAGATTCACCCCTCCACTTT

clone size: .
D gene: TRBD1
V gene: TRBV5-4
J gene: TRBJ2-5
CDR3 protein: CASSLGDRGKETQYF
CDR3 DNA: TGTGCCAGCAGCTTGGGGGACAGGGGGAAGGAGACCCAGTACTTC

clone size: .
D gene: .
V gene: TRBV5-6
J gene: TRBJ2-7
CDR3 protein: CASSFSGVGVYEQYF
CDR3 DNA: TGTGCCAGCAGCTTTTCCGGGGTTGGGGTATACGAGCAGTACTTC

clone size: .
D gene: .
V gene: TRBV27
J gene: TRBJ2-7
CDR3 protein: CASSPPGLPYEQYF
CDR3 DNA: TGTGCCAGCAGCCCTCCAGGGCTTCCCTACGAGCAGTACTTC

clone size: .
D gene: .
V gene: TRBV10-3
J gene: TRBJ1-2
CDR3 protein: CAINPEKNYGYTF
CDR3 DNA: TGTGCCATCAACCCAGAAAAGAACTATGGCTACACCTTC

clone size: .
D gene: .
V gene: TRBV25-1
J gene: TRBJ2-3
CDR3 protein: CASSDGRGGSFSTDTQYF
CDR3 DNA: TGTGCCAGCAGTGATGGGAGAGGAGGGTCCTTTAGCACAGATACGCAGTATTTT

clone size: .
D gene: TRBD2
V gene: TRBV9
J gene: TRBJ2-3
CDR3 protein: CASSVGGGGLGTDTQYF
CDR3 DNA: TGTGCCAGCAGCGTAGGGGGCGGGGGGCTTGGCACAGATACGCAGTATTTT

clone size: .
D gene: .
V gene: TRBV5-1
J gene: TRBJ2-7
CDR3 protein: CASSPTDEGEQYF
CDR3 DNA: TGCGCCAGCAGCCCCACGGACGAGGGCGAGCAGTACTTC

clone size: .
D gene: .
V gene: TRBV2
J gene: TRBJ1-2
CDR3 protein: CASSVRRGGYGYTF
CDR3 DNA: TGTGCCAGCAGTGTCAGGAGGGGGGGCTATGGCTACACCTTC

clone size: .
D gene: TRBD2
V gene: TRBV14
J gene: TRBJ2-1
CDR3 protein: CASSQESGSGDTSYNEQFF
CDR3 DNA: TGTGCCAGCAGCCAAGAATCCGGTAGCGGGGATACCTCCTACAATGAGCAGTTCTTC

clone size: .
D gene: .
V gene: TRBV28
J gene: TRBJ2-7
CDR3 protein: CASTMFSYEQYF
CDR3 DNA: TGTGCCAGCACCATGTTCTCCTACGAGCAGTACTTC

clone size: .
D gene: .
V gene: TRBV30
J gene: TRBJ1-4
CDR3 protein: CAWSRRGEKLFF
CDR3 DNA: TGTGCCTGGAGTAGGAGGGGTGAAAAACTGTTTTTT